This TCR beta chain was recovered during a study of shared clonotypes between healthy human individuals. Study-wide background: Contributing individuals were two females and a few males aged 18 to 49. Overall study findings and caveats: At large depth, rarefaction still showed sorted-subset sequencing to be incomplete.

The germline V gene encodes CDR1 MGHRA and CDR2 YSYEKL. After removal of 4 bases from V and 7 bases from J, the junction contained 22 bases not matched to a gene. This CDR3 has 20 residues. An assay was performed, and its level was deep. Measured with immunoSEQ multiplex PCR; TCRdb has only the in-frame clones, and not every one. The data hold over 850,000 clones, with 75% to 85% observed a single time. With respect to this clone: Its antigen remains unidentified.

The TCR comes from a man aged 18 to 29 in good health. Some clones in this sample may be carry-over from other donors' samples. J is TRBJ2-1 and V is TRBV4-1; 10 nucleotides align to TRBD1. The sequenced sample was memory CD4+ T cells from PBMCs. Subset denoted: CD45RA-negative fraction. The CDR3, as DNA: TGCGCCAGCAGCCCGCTACCAGGGACAGGGGTAGGTGAAATGTGGAATGAGCAGTTCTTC. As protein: CASSPLPGTGVGEMWNEQFF.